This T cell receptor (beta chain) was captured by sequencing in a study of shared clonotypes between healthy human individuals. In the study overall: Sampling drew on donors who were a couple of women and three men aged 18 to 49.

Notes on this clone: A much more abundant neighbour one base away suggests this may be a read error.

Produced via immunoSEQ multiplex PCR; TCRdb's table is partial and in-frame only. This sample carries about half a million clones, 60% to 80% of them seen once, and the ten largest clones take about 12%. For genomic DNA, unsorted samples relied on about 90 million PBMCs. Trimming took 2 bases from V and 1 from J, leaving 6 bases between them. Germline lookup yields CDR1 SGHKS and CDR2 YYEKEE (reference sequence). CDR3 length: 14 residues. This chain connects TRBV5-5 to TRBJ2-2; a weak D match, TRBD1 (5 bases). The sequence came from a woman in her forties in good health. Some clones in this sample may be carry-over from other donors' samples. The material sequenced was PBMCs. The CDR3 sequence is CASSLGENTGELFF. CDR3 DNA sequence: TGTGCCAGCAGCTTAGGGGAGAACACCGGGGAGCTGTTTTTT.